This TCR beta chain was captured by sequencing in a study of shared T cell receptors in the human thymus. The CDR3 consists of 14 residues. Germline lookup yields CDR1 SEHNR and CDR2 FQNEAQ (reference sequence). Trimming cost V 5 bases and J 10 bases; bases outside gene matches: 10. This clone was picked up a small number of times. Sequenced by immunoSEQ multiplex PCR; TCRdb stores in-frame clones only, minus some. Among some 760,000 clones listed, around 85% were seen once. This same sample was also taken into another study, of human thymus T cells. That study adds: As related research reported, thymic repertoires overlapped highly among unrelated individuals.

What was sequenced was thymocytes. This clonotype was sampled from a girl in the first two years of life with a congenital heart defect. The chain employs TRBV7-9 and TRBJ2-2; TRBD1 aligns across 7 bases. This CDR3 is CASSLRQGEVELFF. Here the CDR3 DNA reads TGTGCCAGCAGCCTACGACAGGGAGAGGTGGAGCTGTTTTTT.